A selection of T cell receptor beta chains follows, all from one sample in a study of T cells after yellow fever vaccination. TCRdb re-derived calls from the 5' RACE reads in MiXCR, one entry per CDR3 protein. Seen here are hundreds of thousands of distinct CDR3 sequences, about 12% observed once, and the top ten hold just under 15%. Sample: PBMCs, taken on the day of the yellow fever booster vaccination. These receptors came from a man aged 25-45 years who received the YFV17D yellow fever vaccine. Both conserved end residues are part of each CDR3. A D gene is named only where the DNA matches it firmly. Not all rows give a size; the values are once, few, many and, for expanded clones, a class.

J gene | clone size | D gene | V gene | CDR3 protein | CDR3 DNA
TRBJ2-1 | - | - | TRBV9 | CASSVGTYDNEQFF | TGTGCCAGCAGCGTCGGGACATATGACAATGAGCAGTTCTTC
TRBJ2-7 | few | TRBD1 | TRBV25-1 | CASTRTLGQGEQYF | TGTGCCAGCACTAGGACCCTCGGACAGGGCGAGCAGTACTTC
TRBJ2-5 | - | - | TRBV20-1 | CSARESQPRGTQYF | TGCAGTGCTAGAGAGAGCCAGCCTAGGGGGACCCAGTACTTC
TRBJ2-2 | - | - | TRBV20-1 | CSARVAGELFF | TGCAGTGCTAGAGTGGCCGGGGAGCTGTTTTTT
TRBJ1-3 | few | TRBD1 | TRBV15 | CATSSGTGDYSGNTIYF | TGTGCCACCAGCAGTGGTACAGGGGATTACTCTGGAAACACCATATATTTT
TRBJ2-5 | few | TRBD2 | TRBV19 | CASSQRTSGTRTQYF | TGTGCCAGTAGTCAGAGGACTAGCGGGACTCGGACCCAGTACTTC
TRBJ1-4 | few | - | TRBV7-9 | CASSGETTATNEKLFF | TGTGCCAGCAGCGGAGAAACTACGGCAACTAATGAAAAACTGTTTTTT
TRBJ1-2 | - | - | TRBV7-9 | CASSLMPRDALHTF | TGTGCCAGCAGCCTCATGCCCCGGGACGCCTTACACACCTTC
TRBJ2-1 | - | - | TRBV3-1 | CASSRRDRSPFF | TGTGCCAGCAGCCGCCGGGACCGTTCCCCGTTCTTC
TRBJ2-1 | - | - | TRBV11-3 | CASSYRHTGLGTDMQFF | TGTGCCAGCAGCTACCGCCACACGGGTTTGGGAACCGATATGCAGTTCTTC
TRBJ2-1 | few | TRBD2 | TRBV14 | CASSPQREWVNEQFF | TGTGCCAGCAGCCCACAGCGGGAGTGGGTCAATGAGCAGTTCTTC
TRBJ2-3 | many | TRBD1 | TRBV7-9 | CASSLAGTGTDTQYF | TGTGCCAGCAGCTTAGCGGGGACAGGCACAGATACGCAGTATTTT
TRBJ2-3 | - | TRBD1 | TRBV10-3 | CAISPRTGLRTDTQYF | TGTGCCATCAGTCCCAGGACAGGGCTTCGCACAGATACGCAGTATTTT
TRBJ2-7 | - | - | TRBV27 | CASSFRGPAYEQYF | TGTGCCAGTTCGTTCAGGGGACCCGCCTACGAGCAGTACTTC
TRBJ1-3 | few | - | TRBV11-2 | CASSNRWSGNTIYF | TGTGCCAGCTCGAACCGGTGGTCTGGAAACACCATATATTTT
TRBJ1-1 | few | TRBD1 | TRBV7-9 | CASSFITGEGEAFF | TGTGCCAGCAGCTTCATAACAGGGGAGGGGGAAGCTTTCTTT
TRBJ1-1 | many | - | TRBV12-3/TRBV12-4 | CASSPFPERSTEAFF | TGTGCCAGCAGTCCTTTCCCCGAACGTTCCACTGAAGCTTTCTTT
TRBJ1-4 | few | - | TRBV11-2 | CASSLAALGTNEKLFF | TGTGCCAGCAGCTTAGCAGCCTTGGGTACTAATGAAAAACTGTTTTTT
TRBJ2-3 | - | TRBD2 | TRBV29-1 | CSVGASGSTDTQYF | TGCAGCGTTGGGGCTAGCGGGAGCACAGATACGCAGTATTTT
TRBJ2-3 | - | - | TRBV20-1 | CSASLGGTLSSTDTQYF | TGCAGTGCTAGCTTGGGCGGGACTCTTTCTAGCACAGATACGCAGTATTTT
TRBJ2-1 | - | TRBD2 | TRBV18 | CASSPPGGGDNEQFF | TGTGCCAGCTCACCACCGGGCGGGGGGGACAATGAGCAGTTCTTC
TRBJ2-3 | - | - | TRBV20-1 | CSAPGRWRGTDTQYF | TGCAGTGCTCCCGGAAGGTGGCGGGGCACAGATACGCAGTATTTT
TRBJ2-1 | - | - | TRBV10-3 | CAISFKGGRVNEQFF | TGTGCCATCAGTTTTAAGGGTGGGCGCGTCAATGAGCAGTTCTTC
TRBJ2-1 | - | - | TRBV5-4 | CASSLGASHEQFF | TGTGCCAGCAGCTTGGGGGCTAGCCATGAGCAGTTCTTC
TRBJ2-2 | few | - | TRBV7-8 | CASSGGVNTGELFF | TGTGCCAGCAGTGGTGGCGTTAACACCGGGGAGCTGTTTTTT
TRBJ2-1 | few | - | TRBV7-2 | CASSEGALTSYNEQFF | TGTGCCAGCAGCGAGGGCGCCTTGACCTCCTACAATGAGCAGTTCTTC
TRBJ2-7 | few | TRBD2 | TRBV5-1 | CASSASGRIYEQYF | TGCGCCAGCAGCGCAAGCGGGAGGATCTACGAGCAGTACTTC
TRBJ2-3 | few | - | TRBV12-3/TRBV12-4 | CASDQGGTDTQYF | TGTGCCAGCGATCAGGGTGGCACAGATACGCAGTATTTT
TRBJ2-7 | few | TRBD1 | TRBV20-1 | CSAVGQIYEQYF | TGCAGTGCTGTGGGACAGATCTACGAGCAGTACTTC
TRBJ2-3 | few | TRBD1 | TRBV6-2/TRBV6-3 | CASKTDRDPDTQYF | TGTGCCAGCAAAACGGACAGGGACCCAGATACGCAGTATTTT
TRBJ2-1 | few | - | TRBV6-5 | CASSYSFGEEQFF | TGTGCCAGCAGTTACTCGTTCGGGGAAGAGCAGTTCTTC
TRBJ2-1 | - | - | TRBV18 | CASSPEQGGEQFF | TGTGCCAGCTCACCTGAACAAGGGGGTGAGCAGTTCTTC
TRBJ2-3 | - | - | TRBV14 | CASSQGFSQTDTQYF | TGTGCCAGCAGCCAAGGGTTTTCTCAAACAGATACGCAGTATTTT
TRBJ1-2 | few | TRBD1 | TRBV6-5 | CASSSLGQGLHGYGYTF | TGTGCCAGCAGTTCATTAGGACAGGGACTACACGGGTATGGCTACACCTTC
TRBJ2-1 | - | TRBD2 | TRBV3-1 | CASSQPGGTYNEQFF | TGTGCCAGCAGCCAACCGGGGGGAACTTACAATGAGCAGTTCTTC
TRBJ2-2 | many | - | TRBV10-3 | CAVRLGQNTGELFF | TGTGCCGTCCGGTTGGGACAGAACACCGGGGAGCTGTTTTTT
TRBJ2-5 | few | - | TRBV27 | CASGRIKETQYF | TGTGCCAGCGGGAGGATCAAAGAGACCCAGTACTTC
TRBJ2-3 | many | - | TRBV19 | CASSILAADTQYF | TGTGCCAGTAGTATCCTAGCAGCAGATACGCAGTATTTT
TRBJ2-2 | few | - | TRBV6-1 | CASTQVMNTGELFF | TGTGCCAGCACGCAGGTGATGAACACCGGGGAGCTGTTTTTT
TRBJ2-1 | few | TRBD2 | TRBV7-3 | CASSYLGGGIYNEQFF | TGTGCCAGCAGTTACCTCGGGGGAGGGATCTACAATGAGCAGTTCTTC
TRBJ2-3 | - | - | TRBV5-4 | CASSLSLGSGQHSTDTQYF | TGTGCCAGCAGCTTGAGCTTGGGAAGCGGACAGCATAGCACAGATACGCAGTATTTT
TRBJ2-7 | few | TRBD2 | TRBV13 | CASSSPGTSGDPYEQYF | TGTGCCAGCAGCTCCCCAGGGACTAGCGGGGACCCCTACGAGCAGTACTTC